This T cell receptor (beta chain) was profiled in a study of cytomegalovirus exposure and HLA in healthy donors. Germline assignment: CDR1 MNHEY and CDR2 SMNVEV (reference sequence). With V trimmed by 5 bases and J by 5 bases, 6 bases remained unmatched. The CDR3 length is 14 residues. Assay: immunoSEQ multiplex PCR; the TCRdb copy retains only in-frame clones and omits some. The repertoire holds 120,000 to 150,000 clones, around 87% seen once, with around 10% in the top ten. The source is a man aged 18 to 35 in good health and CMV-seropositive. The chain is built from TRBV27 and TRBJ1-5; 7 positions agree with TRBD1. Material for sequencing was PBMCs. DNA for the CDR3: TGTGCCAGCAGTCTACGACAGGGTCATCAGCCCCAGCATTTT. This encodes CASSLRQGHQPQHF.